This T cell receptor beta chain was captured in a study of blood T cell repertoires in COVID-19. Original data processing: Reference gene primer amplification gave estimated nucleated cell counts. Using immunoSEQ multiplex PCR, the repertoire was profiled, and TCRdb retains in-frame clones only, with some absent. V and J calls and clone size are those listed in that table; D and trimming were worked out from the DNA. The table lists about 310,000 clones, 87% of them singletons. The receptor was isolated from a man aged 50 to 59 with active or convalescent COVID-19. The sample taken for sequencing was peripheral blood.

CDR3 coding DNA: TGTGCCAGCAGTTTAACTAGCGGGGGGATCTACGAGCAGTACTTC. Translated: CASSLTSGGIYEQYF. The rearrangement joins TRBV2 to TRBJ2-7; TRBD2 aligns across 12 bases. The junction had 5 bases not matched to a gene; V was cut back by 5 bases and J by 3 bases. This CDR3 contains 15 residues. The germline gives CDR1 SNHLY, CDR2 FYNNEI.